These 7 T cell receptor beta chains came from one sample sequenced in a study of identical twins. TCRdb re-called the 5' RACE reads through MiXCR, storing one row per CDR3 protein. The sample has roughly 720,000 distinct CDR3 sequences; about 20% are singletons. The same sample was also studied in work on T cells expressing NK-cell markers.

The sequenced material came from PBMCs. All receptors derive from a woman younger than 35 in good health.

This chain uses TRBV5-1 with TRBJ1-4; TRBD1 matches 7 bases. J lost 3 bases, V lost 4 bases, and 6 bases had no gene match. The CDR3 covers 15 residues. Germline V lookup: CDR1 SGHRS, CDR2 YFSETQ. The CDR3 sequence: CASSLTGTANEKLFF. CDR3 DNA: TGCGCCAGCAGCCTCACCGGGACAGCTAATGAAAAACTGTTTTTT.

This clonotype turned up a few times. In DNA, the CDR3 is TGTGCCATCAGTGTGAGCGGGCCCTACGAGCAGTACTTC. This sequence encodes CAISVSGPYEQYF. This chain joins TRBV10-3 and TRBJ2-7; D may be TRBD2 (6 bases). The CDR3 loop spans 13 amino acids. The germline gives CDR1 ENHRY, CDR2 SYGVKD. Trimming removed 4 bases at V and 2 bases at J, with 9 bases between.

This clonotype was seen more than once but under ten times. The rearrangement uses TRBV20-1 and TRBJ2-7; 7 bases fit TRBD2. CDR1 is DFQATT, CDR2 SNEGSKA, per germline (reference sequence). This CDR3 has 12 amino acids. V lost 6 bases to trimming and J lost 4 bases; unmatched junction nucleotides: 6. CDR3 region: CSAVGTKYEQYF. CDR3 bases: TGCAGTGCAGTGGGGACTAAATACGAGCAGTACTTC.

The chain recombines TRBV12-3 or TRBV12-4 with TRBJ2-1; 7 bases align to TRBD2. The CDR3 is 12 residues long. Trimming removed 7 bases from V and 10 bases from J; junction bases left unmatched: 7. CDR3 loop: CASTTASGEQFF. The CDR3, as DNA: TGTGCCAGCACCACCGCTAGCGGCGAGCAGTTCTTC.

This clonotype showed up just a few times. This sequence joins TRBV3-1 and TRBJ2-1; D ambiguous. V shed 3 bases and J shed 6 bases, with 6 bases lying between them. CDR1 and CDR2 (germline): LGHDT, YNNKEL (reference sequence). The length of the CDR3 is 12 residues. The CDR3 nucleotides read TGTGCCAGCAGCCAGACCGTCAATGAGCAGTTCTTC. Its protein product is CASSQTVNEQFF.

This clonotype has more than one count but fewer than ten. V and J are TRBV9 and TRBJ1-5; no reliable D call. This CDR3 contains 15 residues. Germline lookup yields CDR1 SGDLS and CDR2 YYNGEE. Trimming took 0 bases from V and 3 from J, leaving 10 bases between them. The CDR3 coding sequence is TGTGCCAGCAGCGTAGGTAGGCAGCTCAATCAGCCCCAGCATTTT. Residues: CASSVGRQLNQPQHF.

This clonotype came up many times. V usage is TRBV12-3 or TRBV12-4 and J usage is TRBJ2-3, with D maybe TRBD2 (6 bases). V lost 7 bases to trimming and J lost 4 bases, with 15 bases between them. This CDR3 has 14 residues. The CDR3 DNA reads TGTGCCAGCACCGTGTGGGAGGAGGCAGATACGCAGTATTTT. Protein: CASTVWEEADTQYF.